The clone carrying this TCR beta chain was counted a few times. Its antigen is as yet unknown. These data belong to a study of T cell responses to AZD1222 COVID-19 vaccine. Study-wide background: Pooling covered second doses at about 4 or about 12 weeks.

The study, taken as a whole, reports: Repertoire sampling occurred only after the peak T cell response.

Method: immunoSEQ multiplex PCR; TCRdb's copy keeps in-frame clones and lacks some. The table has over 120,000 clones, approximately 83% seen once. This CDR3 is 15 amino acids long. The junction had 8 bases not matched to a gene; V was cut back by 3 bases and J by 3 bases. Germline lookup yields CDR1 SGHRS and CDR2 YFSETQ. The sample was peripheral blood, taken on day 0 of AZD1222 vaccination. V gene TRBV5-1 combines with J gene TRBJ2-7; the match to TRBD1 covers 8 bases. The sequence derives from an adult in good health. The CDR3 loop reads CASSYGQGERYEQYF. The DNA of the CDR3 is TGCGCCAGCAGCTACGGACAGGGTGAACGCTACGAGCAGTACTTC.